The 9 T cell receptor beta chains below were found in one sample sequenced in a study of blood T cells in healthy people across ages. The use of a sample-barcoded 5' primer and a J-beta primer mix characterized a second PCR of about 6 to 11 cycles. TCRdb ran MiXCR on the 5' RACE reads and lists one entry per CDR3 protein. The table records roughly 800,000 distinct CDR3 sequences, roughly 60% of them present only once. Sequencing input: blood. These receptors all stem from a man aged 25-45 years in good health.

The chain employs TRBV7-9 and TRBJ2-6, with 7 nucleotides matching TRBD1. The CDR3 has 15 residues. The germline V gene has CDR1 SEHNR and CDR2 FQNEAQ (reference sequence). The ends lost 8 bases at V and 2 bases at J; junction bases unmatched: 6. The CDR3 sequence: CASLTGLTGANVLTF. The CDR3 nucleotides read TGTGCCAGCCTGACAGGGTTAACTGGGGCCAACGTCCTGACTTTC.

The rearrangement joins TRBV7-2 to TRBJ2-6; D call uncertain. With 3 bases removed from V and 0 bases from J, the gap between germline ends came to 6 bases. This CDR3 comprises 15 residues. In germline, CDR1 is SGHTA, CDR2 FQGNSA. DNA for the CDR3: TGTGCCAGCAGCTTCTCGGCCTCTGGGGCCAACGTCCTGACTTTC. Amino acids: CASSFSASGANVLTF. Drawing the rest from reference TRBV7-2 and TRBJ2-6, the complete variable domain is GAGVSQSPSNKVTEKGKDVELRCDPISGHTALYWYRQSLGQGLEFLIYFQGNSAPDKSGLPSDRFSAERTGGSVSTLTIQRTQQEDSAVYLCASSFSASGANVLTFGAGSRLTVL.

With respect to this clonotype: One junction end does not reproduce the germline sequence, and a read error may be involved. The chain uses TRBV10-3 and TRBJ2-3; either TRBD1 or TRBD2 may supply D (6 bases each). This CDR3 spans 14 amino acids. CDR1 is ENHRY, CDR2 SYGVKD, per germline. The CDR3 spells CAISPGGTTDAQYF. In DNA form, the CDR3 reads TGTGCCATCAGCCCCGGGGGCACCACAGATGCGCAGTATTTT.

The rearrangement links TRBV28 to TRBJ2-7, with TRBD2 identical over 11 bases. The end of the DNA fits TRBJ2-5 better, so the J call may be wrong. Per germline, CDR1 MDHEN and CDR2 SYDVKM. The CDR3 extends over 14 amino acids. CDR3 bases: TGTGCCAGCTCTACTAGCGGGAGCGCGAAGACCCAGTACTTC. Encoded protein: CASSTSGSAKTQYF.

The chain recombines TRBV7-8 with TRBJ2-5; TRBD2 matches at 12 bases. V was clipped by 5 bases and J by 3 bases; unmatched bases: 22. Germline CDR1 reads SGHVS; CDR2 reads FQNEAQ. The CDR3 length is 21 residues. CDR3 sequence reads: CASSIWFWTSGERRFEETQYF. CDR3 sequence (DNA): TGTGCCAGCAGCATATGGTTTTGGACTAGCGGGGAACGAAGGTTCGAAGAGACCCAGTACTTC.

CDR3 nucleotide sequence: TGCGCCAGCAGCCAGAGGACAGGGGGGGCTGAGCAGTTCTTC. Translated: CASSQRTGGAEQFF. The chain joins TRBV4-1 to TRBJ2-1, with 10 bases fitting TRBD1. Trimming at V came to 3 bases and at J to 9 bases, leaving 5 bases not matched to a gene. In germline, CDR1 is MGHRA, CDR2 YSYEKL. This CDR3 is 14 amino acids long.

The V gene is TRBV5-1, the J gene TRBJ2-3; D is possibly TRBD1 or TRBD2 (5 bases each). The V gene's germline CDR1 is SGHRS and CDR2 YFSETQ. The CDR3 is 15 residues long. Trimming left V 1 base short and J 2 bases short, with 11 bases between. This chain's CDR3 is CASSLYSGHTDTQYF. The DNA of the CDR3 is TGCGCCAGCAGCTTGTACAGCGGACACACAGATACGCAGTATTTT.

The chain is built from TRBV7-6 and TRBJ2-5; D not certain. The J call is in doubt because the DNA end fits TRBJ2-7 better. CDR3 length: 14 amino acids. Germline lookup yields CDR1 SGHVS and CDR2 FNYEAQ. CDR3 sequence reads: CASSQRTGPYEQYF. CDR3 DNA sequence: TGTGCCAGCAGCCAACGGACCGGACCCTACGAGCAGTACTTC.

The chain couples TRBV7-9 to TRBJ2-7; TRBD2 aligns across 10 bases. Germline V CDR1 and CDR2: SEHNR, FQNEAQ (reference sequence). V lost 5 bases, J lost 7 bases, and 14 bases stayed unmatched. The CDR3 covers 16 residues. In DNA form, the CDR3 reads TGTGCCAGCAGCGGAATAGCGGGGGGTAACTACAATGAGCAGTACTTC. Encoded protein: CASSGIAGGNYNEQYF.